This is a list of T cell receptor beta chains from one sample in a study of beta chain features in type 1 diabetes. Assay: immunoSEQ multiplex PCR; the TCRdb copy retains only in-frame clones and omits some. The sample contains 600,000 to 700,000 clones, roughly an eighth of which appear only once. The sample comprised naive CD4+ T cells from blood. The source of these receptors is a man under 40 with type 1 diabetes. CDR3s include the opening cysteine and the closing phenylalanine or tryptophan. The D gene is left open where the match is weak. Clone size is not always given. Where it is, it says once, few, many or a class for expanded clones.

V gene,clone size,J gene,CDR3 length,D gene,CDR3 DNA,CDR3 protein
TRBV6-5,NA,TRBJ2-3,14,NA,TGTGCCAGCAGTCGCACGCGTGGGGCAGATACGCAGTATTTT,CASSRTRGADTQYF
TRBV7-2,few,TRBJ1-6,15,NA,TGTGCCAGCAGCCTAAAGGCACAGGTCAATTCACCCCTCCACTTT,CASSLKAQVNSPLHF
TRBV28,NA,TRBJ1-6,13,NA,TGTGCCAGCAGCTACCTAGCCGGGACCCCCCTCCACTTT,CASSYLAGTPLHF
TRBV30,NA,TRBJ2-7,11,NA,TGTGCCTGGAGCTCTTCCTACGAGCAGTACTTC,CAWSSSYEQYF
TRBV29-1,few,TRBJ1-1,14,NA,TGCAGCGTTGTAGACGACATACCGAACACTGAAGCTTTCTTT,CSVVDDIPNTEAFF
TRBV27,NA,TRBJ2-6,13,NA,TGTGCCAGCCAGGCAGCTGGGGCCAACGTCCTGACTTTC,CASQAAGANVLTF
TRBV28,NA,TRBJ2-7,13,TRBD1,TGTGCCAGCAGGAACAGGGGGCAATACGAGCAGTACTTC,CASRNRGQYEQYF
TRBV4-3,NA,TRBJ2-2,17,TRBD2,TGCGCCAGCAGCCCGGTTACTAGCGCCAAAGGGTCCGGGGAGCTGTTTTTT,CASSPVTSAKGSGELFF
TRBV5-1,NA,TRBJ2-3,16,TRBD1,TGCGCCAGCAGCCCGGGGACAGGGACGTCCACAGATACGCAGTATTTT,CASSPGTGTSTDTQYF
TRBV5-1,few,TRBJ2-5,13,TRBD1,TGCGCCAGCAGCCGACAGGGTTGGGAGACCCAGTACTTC,CASSRQGWETQYF
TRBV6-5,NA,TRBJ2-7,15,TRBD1,TGTGCCAGCAGTATACAGGGGACGAGCGCCTACGAGCAGTACTTC,CASSIQGTSAYEQYF
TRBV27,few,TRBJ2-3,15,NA,TGTGCCAGCAGTTTAAAGGGAGTCCTGCCTAATACGCAGTATTTT,CASSLKGVLPNTQYF
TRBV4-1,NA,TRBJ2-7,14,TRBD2,TGCGCCAGCAGTCCGACTAGCGCGGGCTACGAGCAGTACTTC,CASSPTSAGYEQYF
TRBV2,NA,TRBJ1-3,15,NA,TGTGCCAGCAGTGACGGGGGTTACTCTGGAAACACCATATATTTT,CASSDGGYSGNTIYF
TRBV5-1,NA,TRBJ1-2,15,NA,TGCGCCAGCAGCTCCCACAGTAGCCTTAACTATGGCTACACCTTC,CASSSHSSLNYGYTF
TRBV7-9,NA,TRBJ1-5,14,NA,TGTGCCAGCAGCTTAGGCGACACCAATCAGCCCCAGCATTTT,CASSLGDTNQPQHF
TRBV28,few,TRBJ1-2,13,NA,TGTGCCAGCAGTTTAACACAGAACTATGGCTACACCTTC,CASSLTQNYGYTF
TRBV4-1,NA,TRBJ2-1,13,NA,TGCGCCAGCAGCCAAGAGGGGCTGGGTGAGCAGTTCTTC,CASSQEGLGEQFF
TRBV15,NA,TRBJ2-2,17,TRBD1,TGTGCCACCAGCATCTTGGACAGGGTGTTCGACACCGGGGAGCTGTTTTTT,CATSILDRVFDTGELFF
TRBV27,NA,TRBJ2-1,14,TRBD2,TGTGCCAGCAGTCAATCGACTAGCGGGGTCCCGAGGTTCTTC,CASSQSTSGVPRFF
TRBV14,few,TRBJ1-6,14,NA,TGTGCCAGCAGTCGACAGGTTGATAATTCACCCCTCCACTTT,CASSRQVDNSPLHF
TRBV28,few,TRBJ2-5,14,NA,TGTGCCAGCACCTCTTTAGGGAGTCCGGAGACCCAGTACTTC,CASTSLGSPETQYF
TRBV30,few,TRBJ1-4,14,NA,TGTGCCTGGAGTGCGACAGCTTCTCATGAAAAACTGTTTTTT,CAWSATASHEKLFF
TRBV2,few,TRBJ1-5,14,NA,TGTGCCAGCAGTTCGGGCCTGAGCAATCAGCCCCAGCATTTT,CASSSGLSNQPQHF
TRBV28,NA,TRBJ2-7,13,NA,TGTGCCAGCAGCATTCCACAGTTCTACGAGCAGTACTTC,CASSIPQFYEQYF
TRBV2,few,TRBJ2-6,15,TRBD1,TGTGCCAGCAGAGAACAGGGGGCTGGGGCCAACGTCCTGACTTTC,CASREQGAGANVLTF
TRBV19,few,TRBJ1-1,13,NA,TGTGCCAGTAACAAGGGTATAAGCACTGAAGCTTTCTTT,CASNKGISTEAFF